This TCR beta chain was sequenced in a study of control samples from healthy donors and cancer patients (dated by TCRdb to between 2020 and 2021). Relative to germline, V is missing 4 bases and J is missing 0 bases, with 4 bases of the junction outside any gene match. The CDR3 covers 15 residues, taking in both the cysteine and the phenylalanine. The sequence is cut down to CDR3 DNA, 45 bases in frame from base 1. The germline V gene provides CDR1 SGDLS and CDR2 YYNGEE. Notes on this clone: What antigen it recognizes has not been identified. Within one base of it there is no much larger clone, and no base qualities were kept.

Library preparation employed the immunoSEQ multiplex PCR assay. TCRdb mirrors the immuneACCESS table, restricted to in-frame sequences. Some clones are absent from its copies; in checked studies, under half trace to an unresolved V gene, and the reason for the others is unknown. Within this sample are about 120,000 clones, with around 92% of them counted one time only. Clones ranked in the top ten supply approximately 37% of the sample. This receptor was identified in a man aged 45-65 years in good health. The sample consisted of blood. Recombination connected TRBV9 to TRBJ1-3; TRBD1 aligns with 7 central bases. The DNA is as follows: TGTGCCAGCAGCCAGGGGGACACCTCTGGAAACACCATATATTTT. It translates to CASSQGDTSGNTIYF.